A single T cell receptor beta chain is shown here with its context. This record belongs to a study of blood T cell repertoires in COVID-19. Whole-study context: From T cells, B-cell-depleted T cells, or PBMCs came the material, which was cDNA or gDNA.

Seattle enrolled patients during active infection and tracked them longitudinally. Authors' data handling: For nucleated cells, counts were estimated from reference gene primer amplification. Assay used: immunoSEQ multiplex PCR; TCRdb lists only in-frame clones, some missing. V and J calls plus clone size are reproduced from that table; the DNA served to infer D and trimming. The table records 87,000 or so clones, about nine tenths of them present only once. The CDR3 has 13 amino acids. V shed 0 bases and J 7 bases; nucleotides not matched to a gene: 1. Germline assignment: CDR1 MNHEY and CDR2 SVGAGI.

The sequencing input was peripheral blood. The receptor's source is a man between 18 and 35 years old with COVID-19, enrolled during active disease. The chain links TRBV6-5 to TRBJ2-7, with 9 positions matching TRBD1. DNA for the CDR3: TGTGCCAGCAGTTACTCGACAGGGGGAGAGCAGTACTTC. This translates into CASSYSTGGEQYF.